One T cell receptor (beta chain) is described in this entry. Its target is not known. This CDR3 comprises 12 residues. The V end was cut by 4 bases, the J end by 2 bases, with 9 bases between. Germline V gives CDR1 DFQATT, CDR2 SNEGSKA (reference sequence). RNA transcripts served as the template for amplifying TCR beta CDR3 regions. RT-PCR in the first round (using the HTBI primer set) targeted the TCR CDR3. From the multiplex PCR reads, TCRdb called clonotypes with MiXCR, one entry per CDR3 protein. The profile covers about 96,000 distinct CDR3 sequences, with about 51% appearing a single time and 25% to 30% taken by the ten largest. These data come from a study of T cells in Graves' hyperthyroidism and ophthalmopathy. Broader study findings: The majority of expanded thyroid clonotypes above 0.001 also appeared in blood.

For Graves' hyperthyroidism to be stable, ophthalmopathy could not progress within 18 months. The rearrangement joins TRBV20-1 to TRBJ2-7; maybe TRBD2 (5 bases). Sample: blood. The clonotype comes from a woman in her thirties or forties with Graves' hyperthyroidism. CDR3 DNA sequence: TGCAGTGCTATCGGGAACGCCTACGAGCAGTACTTC. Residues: CSAIGNAYEQYF.